This T cell receptor (beta chain) was obtained from a study of cytomegalovirus exposure and HLA in healthy donors. Background on the study: A previous analysis identified around 120 million unique TCR beta sequences derived from 180 million or so T cells.

The study, taken as a whole, reports: It has been reported that TCR beta sequences accurately predicted the HLA-A and HLA-B alleles of most subjects.

This CDR3 is 16 amino acids long. Germline loops: CDR1 SGHNT, CDR2 YENEEA. V was clipped by 5 bases and J by 7 bases; unmatched bases: 8. Of note for this clone: Its matching antigen is unknown.

13 Jbeta primers and 60 Vbeta primers were used for the PCR. TCRdb's copy holds only in-frame clones and misses some; the assay was immunoSEQ multiplex PCR. This sample's clone table lists tens of thousands of clones. The receptor comes from a woman aged 55-69 years in good health and CMV-seronegative. V is TRBV11-3 and J is TRBJ2-1; 13 positions agree with TRBD2. Sequenced material: PBMCs. The DNA of the CDR3 is TGTGCCAGCAGCCCCGGACCGACTAGCGGGAGGAATGAGCAGTTCTTC. This encodes CASSPGPTSGRNEQFF.